This T cell receptor (beta chain) was profiled in a study of regulatory T cells in long-lasting Graves disease. Trimming took off 3 bases at V and 8 bases at J, with 21 bases between the two ends. This CDR3 is built from 16 residues. Germline loops: CDR1 SGHTS, CDR2 YDEGEE. Construction of TCR beta libraries relied on iRepertoire HTBI primers and on Arm-PCR targeting CDR3 regions. Each CDR3 protein gets one entry after TCRdb re-called the multiplex PCR reads with MiXCR. The sample shows approximately 470,000 distinct CDR3 sequences, about a sixth of them seen only once. As for time point: newly diagnosed GD, antithyroid drugs for less than 3 months. PBMCs provided the RNA from which the TCR library was made. This clonotype was found a few times. Separately, the same data were catalogued under a study of T cells in Graves' hyperthyroidism and ophthalmopathy.

Material: peripheral blood mononuclear cells (PBMCs), obtained at new diagnosis, from a patient treated with antithyroid drugs. This sequence was found in a man aged 35-49 years with Graves disease. The gene calls are TRBV5-8 and TRBJ2-1, with D perhaps matching TRBD1 or TRBD2 (6 bases each). CDR3 in DNA: TGTGCCAGCAGCTCCCAAGTCGCGAGAAGGGGGGATGAGCAGTTCTTC. It yields the protein CASSSQVARRGDEQFF. The variable domain in full, completed from reference TRBV5-8 and TRBJ2-1, reads EAGVTQSPTHLIKTRGQQATLRCSPISGHTSVYWYQQALGLGLQFLLWYDEGEERNRGNFPPRFSGRQFPNYSSELNVNALELEDSALYLCASSSQVARRGDEQFFGPGTRLTVL.